This TCR beta chain is from a study of CD8+CD57+ T cells in acquired aplastic anemia. Whole-study context: The study obtained an average of approximately 2.9 ug of DNA from sorted CD4+ and CD8+ cells. Whole-study results and caveats: Overlapping CD8+ CDR3 repertoires of patients and controls contained about 27 shared sequences.

The sequenced patients had an expansion of CD8+CD57+ cells seen by flow cytometry. There was no therapy given to any patient before the blood sampling took place. As to this clonotype: Antigen specificity is unknown.

TCR beta VDJ combinations and CDR3 sequences were profiled from genomic DNA. TCRdb re-called the reads with MiXCR, one entry per CDR3 protein. The data show 200,000 to 250,000 distinct CDR3 sequences, less than 60% seen once. Sequencing was carried out using sorted CD4+, CD8+, or CD8+CD57+ T cells (not recorded which) from PBMCs. This TCR came from a human donor with aplastic anemia.

CDR3 bases: TGTGCCAGCGGGACAGGGGAGCCCGGCTGGGGCTACACCTTC. This sequence encodes CASGTGEPGWGYTF. The chain is built from TRBV10-3 and TRBJ1-2, with TRBD1 identical over 10 bases. The CDR3 has 14 residues. Germline V gene sequence: CDR1 ENHRY, CDR2 SYGVKD. V shed 10 bases, J shed 8 bases, and the junction held 13 bases outside the gene matches.